This TCR beta chain emerged from a study of Ad26.COV2.S vaccination and SARS-CoV-2 variants. Study summary: Among those in the COV1001 Ad26.COV2.S trial arm was the donor.

Generated by immunoSEQ multiplex PCR, the TCRdb table keeps only in-frame clones and is missing some. The sample has fewer than 400,000 clones, over 80% seen once. This CDR3 region has 15 residues. Germline CDR1 reads MGHRA; CDR2 reads YSYEKL. V dropped 2 bases and J dropped 0 bases, with 7 bases sitting between them. Sample treatment: some 20 received Ad26.COV2.S at low or high dose, single or two shots; 5 received placebo; per-sample allocation not given. Collection of samples fell on day 63 after the first vaccine or placebo injection. This TCR was sampled from a person aged 18-60 years who received the Ad26.COV2.S COVID-19 vaccine or a placebo. The chain carries TRBV4-1 and TRBJ2-2; D ambiguous. The sequencing here drew on peripheral blood, taken in a trial of Ad26.COV2.S vaccine versus placebo. CDR3 DNA sequence: TGCGCCAGCAGCCAAATCCTTACGAACACCGGGGAGCTGTTTTTT. As protein: CASSQILTNTGELFF.